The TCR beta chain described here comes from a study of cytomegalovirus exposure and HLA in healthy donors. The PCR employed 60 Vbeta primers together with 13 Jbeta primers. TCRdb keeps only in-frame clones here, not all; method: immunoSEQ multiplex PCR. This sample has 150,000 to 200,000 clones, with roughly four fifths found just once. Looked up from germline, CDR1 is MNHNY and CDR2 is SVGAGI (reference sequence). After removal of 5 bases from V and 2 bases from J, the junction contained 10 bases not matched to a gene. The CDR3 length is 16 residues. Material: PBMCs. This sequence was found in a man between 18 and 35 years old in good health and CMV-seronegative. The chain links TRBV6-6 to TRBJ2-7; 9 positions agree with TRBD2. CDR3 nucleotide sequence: TGTGCCAGCAGTGGGCTCGGACTAGCGTTTACCTACGAGCAGTACTTC. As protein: CASSGLGLAFTYEQYF.